This T cell receptor (beta chain) was retrieved from a study of cytomegalovirus exposure and HLA in healthy donors. Study-level results: Presence/absence analyses supposed approximately even sequencing depth among donors. On later analysis, the bulk of CMV-associated TCR beta chains appeared to be HLA-restricted. Being indistinguishable, some V segments were excluded, TRBV6-2 and TRBV6-3 among them.

The CDR3 is 15 residues long. V was shortened by 0 bases and J by 5 bases, with 14 bases between the two germline ends. CDR1 and CDR2 (germline): SGHRS, YFSETQ. It was with 60 Vbeta and 13 Jbeta primers that the PCR ran. In the study's own analysis: Unique TCR beta chains numbered 80 million to 95 million in a later analysis, with roughly 10 million shared. Measured with immunoSEQ multiplex PCR; TCRdb has only the in-frame clones, and not every one. D and trimming come from the DNA, and the V and J calls and clone size come from that table. This sample yields over 110,000 clones, of which about 80% are seen a single time; less than 3% belongs to the top ten. As regards this clone: Its antigen is undetermined.

This TCR derives from a female donor in good health and CMV-seronegative. Source material: PBMCs. The chain couples TRBV5-1 to TRBJ1-1, with D perhaps matching TRBD1 (5 bases). The CDR3 spells CASSLVLQAGTEAFF. The CDR3 DNA reads as TGCGCCAGCAGCTTGGTTCTACAGGCCGGGACTGAAGCTTTCTTT.